This T cell receptor (delta chain) was obtained from a study of gamma-delta T cells after stem cell transplantation. This clone was seen a few times. TCRdb re-identified clones in the RT-PCR reads via CATT. The repertoire holds about 1,300 delta-chain clones, with about 3.7% as singletons. Sequencing input: gamma-delta T cells. This clonotype originated in a human donor. It is not recorded whose cells these are; they may come from a transplant donor.

The CDR3 region is CACDNALGDTDWDTRQMFF. CDR3 in DNA: TGTGCCTGTGACAACGCACTGGGGGATACGGACTGGGACACCCGACAGATGTTTTTC. This chain links TRDV2 with TRDJ3; TRDD3 matches at 13 bases. V was clipped by 2 bases and J by 3 bases; unmatched bases: 6. CDR3 length equals 19 residues. Per the germline V gene, CDR1 is GEAIGNYY and CDR2 is EKD.